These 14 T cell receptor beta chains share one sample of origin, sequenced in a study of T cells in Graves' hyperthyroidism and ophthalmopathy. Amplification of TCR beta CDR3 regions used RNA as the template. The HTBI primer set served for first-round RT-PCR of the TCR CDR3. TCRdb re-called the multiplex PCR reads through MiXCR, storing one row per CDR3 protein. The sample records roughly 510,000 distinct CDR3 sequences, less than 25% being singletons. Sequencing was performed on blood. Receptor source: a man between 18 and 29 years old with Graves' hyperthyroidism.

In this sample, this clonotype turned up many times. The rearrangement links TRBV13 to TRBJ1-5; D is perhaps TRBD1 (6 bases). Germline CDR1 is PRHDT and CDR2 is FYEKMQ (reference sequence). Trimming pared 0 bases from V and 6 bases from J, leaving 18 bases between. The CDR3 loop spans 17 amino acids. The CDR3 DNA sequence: TGTGCCAGCAGCTTAGGTCGGGGGCGCGCAGTAGGTCAGCCCCAGCATTTT. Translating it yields CASSLGRGRAVGQPQHF.

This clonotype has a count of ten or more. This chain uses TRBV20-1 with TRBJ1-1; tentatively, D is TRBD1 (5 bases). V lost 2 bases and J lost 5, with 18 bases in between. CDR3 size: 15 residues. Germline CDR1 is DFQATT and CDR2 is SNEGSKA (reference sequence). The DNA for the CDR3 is TGCAGTGCTAGATCGCGTGGGGCAGGGCGTACTGAAGCTTTCTTT. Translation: CSARSRGAGRTEAFF.

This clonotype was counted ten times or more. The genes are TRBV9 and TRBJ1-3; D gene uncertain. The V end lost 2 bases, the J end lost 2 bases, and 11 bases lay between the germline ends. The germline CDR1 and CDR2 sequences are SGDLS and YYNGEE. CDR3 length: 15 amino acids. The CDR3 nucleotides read TGTGCCAGCAGCGTTGCGGGAACGACTGGAAACACCATATATTTT. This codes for CASSVAGTTGNTIYF.

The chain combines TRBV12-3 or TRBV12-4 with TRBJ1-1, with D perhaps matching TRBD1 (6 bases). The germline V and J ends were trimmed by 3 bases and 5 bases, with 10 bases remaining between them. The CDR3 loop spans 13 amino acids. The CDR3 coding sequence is TGTGCCAGCAGTTTCTCACAGGGAACTGAAGCTTTCTTT. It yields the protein CASSFSQGTEAFF.

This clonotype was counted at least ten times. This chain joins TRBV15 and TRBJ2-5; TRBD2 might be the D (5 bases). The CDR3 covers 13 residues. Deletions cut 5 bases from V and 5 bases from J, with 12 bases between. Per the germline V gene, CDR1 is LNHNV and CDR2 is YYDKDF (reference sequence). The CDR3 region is CATSSWSGETQYF. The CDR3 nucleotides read TGTGCCACCAGCTCCTGGTCGGGGGAGACCCAGTACTTC.

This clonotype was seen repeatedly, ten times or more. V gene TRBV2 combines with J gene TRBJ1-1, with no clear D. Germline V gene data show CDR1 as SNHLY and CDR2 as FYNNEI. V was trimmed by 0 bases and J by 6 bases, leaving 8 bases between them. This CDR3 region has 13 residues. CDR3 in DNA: TGTGCCAGCAGTGAAGCGTCTGGGGCTGAAGCTTTCTTT. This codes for CASSEASGAEAFF.

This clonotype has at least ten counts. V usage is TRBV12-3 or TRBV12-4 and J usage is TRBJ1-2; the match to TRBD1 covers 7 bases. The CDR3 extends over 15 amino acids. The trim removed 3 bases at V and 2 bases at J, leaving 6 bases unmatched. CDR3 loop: CASSFGWDSNYGYTF. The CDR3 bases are TGTGCCAGCAGTTTCGGTTGGGACAGCAACTATGGCTACACCTTC.

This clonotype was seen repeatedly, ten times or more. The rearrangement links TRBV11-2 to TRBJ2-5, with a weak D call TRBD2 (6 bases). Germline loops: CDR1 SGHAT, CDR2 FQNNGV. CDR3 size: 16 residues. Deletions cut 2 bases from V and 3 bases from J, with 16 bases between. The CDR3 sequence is CASSLLGGARKETQYF. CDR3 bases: TGTGCCAGCAGCTTACTAGGCGGGGCTAGAAAAGAGACCCAGTACTTC.

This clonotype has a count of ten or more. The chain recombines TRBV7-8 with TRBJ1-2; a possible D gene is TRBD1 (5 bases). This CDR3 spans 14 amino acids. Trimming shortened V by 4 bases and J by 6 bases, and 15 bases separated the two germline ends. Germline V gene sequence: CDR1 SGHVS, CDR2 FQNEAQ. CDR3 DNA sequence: TGTGCCAGCAGCTCAGTTTCGGCAGGGCATGGCTACACCTTC. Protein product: CASSSVSAGHGYTF.

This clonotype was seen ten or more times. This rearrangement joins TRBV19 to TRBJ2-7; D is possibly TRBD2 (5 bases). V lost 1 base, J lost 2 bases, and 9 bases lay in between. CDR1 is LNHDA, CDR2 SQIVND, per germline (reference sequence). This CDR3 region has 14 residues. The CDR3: CASSIVPGTYEQYF. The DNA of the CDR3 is TGTGCCAGTAGTATAGTGCCGGGAACCTACGAGCAGTACTTC.

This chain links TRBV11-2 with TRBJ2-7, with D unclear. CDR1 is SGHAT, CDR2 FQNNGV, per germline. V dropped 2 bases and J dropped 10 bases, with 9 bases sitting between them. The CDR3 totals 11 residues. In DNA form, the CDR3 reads TGTGCCAGCAGCTTACCTCCTACTCAGTACTTC. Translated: CASSLPPTQYF.

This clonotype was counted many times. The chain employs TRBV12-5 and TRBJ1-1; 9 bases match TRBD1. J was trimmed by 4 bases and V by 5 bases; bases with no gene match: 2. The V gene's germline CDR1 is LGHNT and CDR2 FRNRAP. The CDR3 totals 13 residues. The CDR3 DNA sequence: TGTGCTAGTGGTGAGACAGGGGGCACTGAAGCTTTCTTT. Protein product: CASGETGGTEAFF.

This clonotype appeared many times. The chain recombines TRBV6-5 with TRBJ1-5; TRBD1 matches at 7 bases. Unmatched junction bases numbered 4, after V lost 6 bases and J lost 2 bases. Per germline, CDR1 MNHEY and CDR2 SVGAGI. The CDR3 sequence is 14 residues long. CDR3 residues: CASRGGGGNQPQHF. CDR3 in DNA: TGTGCCAGCAGGGGAGGGGGCGGCAATCAGCCCCAGCATTTT.

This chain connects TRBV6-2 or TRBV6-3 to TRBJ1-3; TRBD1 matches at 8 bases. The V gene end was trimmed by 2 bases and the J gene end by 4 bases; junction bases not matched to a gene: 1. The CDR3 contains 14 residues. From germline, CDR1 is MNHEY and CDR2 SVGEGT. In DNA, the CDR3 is TGTGCCAGCAGTTACGGACAGGGAGGAAACACCATATATTTT. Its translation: CASSYGQGGNTIYF.